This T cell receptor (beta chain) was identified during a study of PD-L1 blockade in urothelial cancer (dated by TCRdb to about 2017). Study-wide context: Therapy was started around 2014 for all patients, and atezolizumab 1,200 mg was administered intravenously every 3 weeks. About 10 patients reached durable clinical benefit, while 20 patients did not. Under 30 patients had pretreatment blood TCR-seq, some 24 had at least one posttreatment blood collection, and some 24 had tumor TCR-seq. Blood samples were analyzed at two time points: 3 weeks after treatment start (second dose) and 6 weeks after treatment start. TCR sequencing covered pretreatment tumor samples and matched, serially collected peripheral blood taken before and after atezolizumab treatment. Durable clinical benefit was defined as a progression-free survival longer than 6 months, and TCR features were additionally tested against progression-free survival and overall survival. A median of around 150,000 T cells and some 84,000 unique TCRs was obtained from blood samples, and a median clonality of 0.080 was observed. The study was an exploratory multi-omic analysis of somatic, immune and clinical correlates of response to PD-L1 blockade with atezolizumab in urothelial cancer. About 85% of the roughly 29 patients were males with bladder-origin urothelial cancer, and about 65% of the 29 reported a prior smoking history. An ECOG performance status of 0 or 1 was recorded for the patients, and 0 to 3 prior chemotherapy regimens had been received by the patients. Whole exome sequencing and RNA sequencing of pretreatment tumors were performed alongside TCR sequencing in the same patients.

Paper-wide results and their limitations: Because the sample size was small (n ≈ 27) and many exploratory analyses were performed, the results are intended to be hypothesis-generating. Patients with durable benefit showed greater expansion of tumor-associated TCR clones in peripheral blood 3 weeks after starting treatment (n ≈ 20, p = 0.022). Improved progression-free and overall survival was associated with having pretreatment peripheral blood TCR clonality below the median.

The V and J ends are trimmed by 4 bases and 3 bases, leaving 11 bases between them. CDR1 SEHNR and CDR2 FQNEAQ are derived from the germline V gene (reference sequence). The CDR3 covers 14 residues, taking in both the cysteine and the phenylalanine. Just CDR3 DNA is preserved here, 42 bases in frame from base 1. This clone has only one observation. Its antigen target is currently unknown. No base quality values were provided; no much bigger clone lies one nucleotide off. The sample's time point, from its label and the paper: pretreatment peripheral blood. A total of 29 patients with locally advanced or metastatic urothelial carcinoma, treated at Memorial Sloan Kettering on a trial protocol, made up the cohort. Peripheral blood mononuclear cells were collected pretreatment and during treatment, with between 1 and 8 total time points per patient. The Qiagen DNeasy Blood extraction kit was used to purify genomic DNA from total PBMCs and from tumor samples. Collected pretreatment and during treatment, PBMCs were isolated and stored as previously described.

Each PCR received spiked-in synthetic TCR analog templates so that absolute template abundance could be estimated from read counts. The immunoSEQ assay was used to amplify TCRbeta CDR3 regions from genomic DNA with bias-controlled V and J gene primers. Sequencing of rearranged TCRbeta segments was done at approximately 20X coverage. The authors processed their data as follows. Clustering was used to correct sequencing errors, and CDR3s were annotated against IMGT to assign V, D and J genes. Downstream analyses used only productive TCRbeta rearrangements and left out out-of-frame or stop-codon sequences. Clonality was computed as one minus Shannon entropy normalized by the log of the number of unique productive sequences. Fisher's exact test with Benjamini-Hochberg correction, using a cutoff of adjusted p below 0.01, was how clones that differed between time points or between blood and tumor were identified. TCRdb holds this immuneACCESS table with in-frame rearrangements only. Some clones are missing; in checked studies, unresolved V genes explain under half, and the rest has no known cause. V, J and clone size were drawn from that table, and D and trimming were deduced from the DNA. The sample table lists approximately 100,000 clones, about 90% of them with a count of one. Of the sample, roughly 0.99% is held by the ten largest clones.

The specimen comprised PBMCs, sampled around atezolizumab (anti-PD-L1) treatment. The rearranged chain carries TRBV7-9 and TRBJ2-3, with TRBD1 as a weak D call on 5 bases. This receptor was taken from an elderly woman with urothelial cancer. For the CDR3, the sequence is CASSSRARTDTQYF. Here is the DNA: TGTGCCAGCAGCTCCAGGGCCCGGACAGATACGCAGTATTTT.